This TCR beta chain was captured in a study of blood T cell repertoires in COVID-19. The overall study: Samples taken during acute and convalescent COVID-19 were collected in the United States, Italy and Spain.

CDR3 length: 15 residues. CDR1 SGHRS and CDR2 YFSETQ come from the germline V gene. J gave up 2 bases and V 4 bases, and 3 bases lay outside the gene matches. Here immunoSEQ multiplex PCR was the method, and the copy in TCRdb shows in-frame clones only, minus some. The sample consists of approximately 63,000 clones, just over 85% of them appearing once. The chain joins TRBV5-1 to TRBJ2-7; the match to TRBD2 covers 13 bases. This sequence was found in a woman older than 75 with active COVID-19. The sample was peripheral blood. The DNA of the CDR3 is TGCGCCAGCAGCCCGACTAGCGGGGGGCCCTACGAGCAGTACTTC. As protein: CASSPTSGGPYEQYF.